This passage covers 27 T cell receptor beta chains from one sample sequenced in a study of blood T cell repertoires in COVID-19. Some clones are missing from TCRdb's copy, which holds only in-frame ones; the method was immunoSEQ multiplex PCR. There are 93,000 or so clones in the sample; about 89% occur only once, and 3.5% lies in the top ten. Sequencing was done on a sample of peripheral blood. These receptors all come from a woman between 55 and 75 years old with acute or convalescent COVID-19.

This rearrangement joins TRBV5-1 to TRBJ1-2, with unresolved D. Germline V lookup: CDR1 SGHRS, CDR2 YFSETQ. V was clipped by 0 bases and J by 4 bases, with 13 bases between them. This CDR3 is 15 amino acids long. This CDR3 reads CASSLATGVGYGYTF. In DNA, the CDR3 is TGCGCCAGCAGCTTGGCTACCGGGGTGGGCTATGGCTACACCTTC.

The chain carries TRBV19 and TRBJ2-2, with 10 bases fitting TRBD1. This CDR3 has 16 residues. Germline assignment: CDR1 LNHDA and CDR2 SQIVND (reference sequence). V gave up 3 bases and J gave up 3 bases; unmatched junction bases: 4. CDR3 bases: TGTGCCAGTAGTATCGGGGGACAGGGGTACACCGGGGAGCTGTTTTTT. It yields the protein CASSIGGQGYTGELFF.

The CDR3 DNA reads as TGTGCCAGCAGGCGGACAGGAACCTACGAGCAGTACGTC. Translating it yields CASRRTGTYEQYV. The chain couples TRBV27 to TRBJ2-7; 7 bases match TRBD1. V lost 6 bases and J lost 2; bases outside the gene matches: 4. This CDR3 is built from 13 residues. Germline-derived CDR1 and CDR2 are MNHEY and SMNVEV (reference sequence).

This rearrangement joins TRBV30 to TRBJ1-3; 7 bases map to TRBD1. Germline V CDR1 and CDR2: GTSNPN, SVGIG (reference sequence). V lost 5 bases and J lost 6; bases outside the gene matches: 10. This CDR3 region has 14 residues. The CDR3 nucleotides read TGTGCCTGGGGACTTCGACAGGGCGCAAACACCATATATTTT. Protein: CAWGLRQGANTIYF.

The chain couples TRBV9 to TRBJ2-1; 13 bases fit TRBD2. The ends lost 0 bases at V and 7 bases at J; junction bases unmatched: 4. Germline V gene data show CDR1 as SGDLS and CDR2 as YYNGEE. There are 16 residues in the CDR3. CDR3 nucleotide sequence: TGTGCCAGCAGCGTAGCAACTAGCGGGAGGGGGAATGAGCAGTTCTTC. Translating it yields CASSVATSGRGNEQFF.

The chain has TRBV15 and TRBJ1-1; D gene ambiguous. Per the germline V gene, CDR1 is LNHNV and CDR2 is YYDKDF (reference sequence). Trimming removed 5 bases from V and 0 bases from J, with 19 bases in between. The CDR3 has 17 amino acids. The CDR3 region has the DNA TGTGCCACCAGCCCACGGAGAAGAGGAACCCTGAACACTGAAGCTTTCTTT. As protein: CATSPRRRGTLNTEAFF.

The V call is TRBV3-1 (or the pseudogene TRBV3-2), the J call TRBJ1-2; 9 bases fit TRBD1. J was trimmed by 1 base and V by 6 bases; bases with no gene match: 6. The germline V gene encodes CDR1 LGHDT and CDR2 YNNKEL (reference sequence). The CDR3 runs to 15 residues. CDR3 sequence (DNA): TGTGCCAGCAGTCCAACAGGGGGCTTTAACTATGGCTACACCTTC. Encoded protein: CASSPTGGFNYGYTF.

The chain combines TRBV2 with TRBJ1-1; TRBD1 is a possible D gene (6 bases). The V end lost 5 bases, the J end lost 11 bases, and 15 bases lay between the germline ends. This CDR3 has 12 residues. From germline, CDR1 is SNHLY and CDR2 FYNNEI. This CDR3 reads CASSLQGIQAFF. In DNA, the CDR3 is TGTGCCAGCAGTCTACAGGGTATTCAGGCTTTCTTT.

The V call is TRBV9, the J call TRBJ2-7, with TRBD2 as a possible D gene (6 bases). The germline V gene encodes CDR1 SGDLS and CDR2 YYNGEE. The germline V and J ends were trimmed by 4 bases and 3 bases, with 14 bases remaining between them. There are 14 residues in the CDR3. Here the CDR3 DNA reads TGTGCCAGCAGCCCCATAGGAGCGGGCTACGAGCAGTACTTC. Translation gives CASSPIGAGYEQYF.

The rearrangement uses TRBV14 and TRBJ1-5; D gene unclear. V was clipped by 1 base and J by 9 bases, with 7 bases between them. The CDR3 loop spans 12 amino acids. Germline V gene data show CDR1 as SGHDN and CDR2 as FVKESK. The CDR3 coding sequence is TGTGCCAGCAGCCAAGTGGGAGGGCCCCAGCATTTT. Its translation: CASSQVGGPQHF.

This rearrangement joins TRBV27 to TRBJ1-6; D is perhaps TRBD1 (5 bases). This CDR3 spans 14 amino acids. V lost 5 bases to trimming and J lost 8 bases, with 13 bases between them. Germline lookup yields CDR1 MNHEY and CDR2 SMNVEV (reference sequence). CDR3 sequence (DNA): TGTGCCAGCAGTCATGGGACTATGGATTCACCCCTCCACTTT. The encoded protein is CASSHGTMDSPLHF.

V is TRBV9 and J is TRBJ2-1, with 14 bases that match TRBD2. Looked up from germline, CDR1 is SGDLS and CDR2 is YYNGEE. After removal of 5 bases from V and 6 bases from J, the junction contained 13 bases not matched to a gene. This CDR3 has 18 amino acids. CDR3 sequence: CASSRSGLAGVVGNEQFF. CDR3 sequence (DNA): TGTGCCAGCAGTAGGTCGGGACTAGCGGGAGTGGTGGGCAATGAGCAGTTCTTC.

The chain links TRBV5-5 to TRBJ1-3; D is ambiguous. Trimming removed 0 bases at V and 0 bases at J, with 10 bases between. In germline, CDR1 is SGHKS, CDR2 YYEKEE (reference sequence). CDR3 length: 16 residues. The CDR3 loop reads CASSLDPGSSGNTIYF. For the CDR3, the DNA is TGTGCCAGCAGCTTGGACCCGGGGAGCTCTGGAAACACCATATATTTT.

The chain carries TRBV3-1 (or the pseudogene TRBV3-2) and TRBJ2-5; D uncertain. The germline V gene encodes CDR1 LGHDT and CDR2 YNNKEL (reference sequence). This CDR3 has 14 amino acids. With 0 bases removed from V and 4 bases from J, the gap between germline ends came to 9 bases. The CDR3 protein is CASSQEAVRETQYF. In DNA, the CDR3 is TGTGCCAGCAGCCAAGAGGCAGTAAGAGAGACCCAGTACTTC.

The chain carries TRBV6-1 and TRBJ2-7, with D possibly TRBD2 on 5 matching bases. The CDR3 runs to 14 residues. The V and J ends lost 3 bases and 2 bases respectively, with 11 bases between them. Germline-derived CDR1 and CDR2 are MNHNS and SASEGT. Here the CDR3 reads CASSELGLPYEQYF. Written as DNA, the CDR3 is TGTGCCAGCAGTGAGTTAGGACTCCCCTACGAGCAGTACTTC.

The chain employs TRBV5-1 and TRBJ1-2; a possible D gene is TRBD1 (6 bases). CDR3 size: 14 residues. Trimming took 3 bases from V and 4 from J, leaving 13 bases between them. CDR1 and CDR2 (germline): SGHRS, YFSETQ. The CDR3 protein is CASSSGGGGYGYTF. The CDR3 region has the DNA TGCGCCAGCAGCTCCGGCGGGGGCGGCTATGGCTACACCTTC.

V usage is TRBV30 and J usage is TRBJ1-2; 8 nucleotides match TRBD1. The CDR3 consists of 16 residues. Germline CDR1 reads GTSNPN; CDR2 reads SVGIG (reference sequence). The V and J ends lost 2 bases and 0 bases, in that order; junction bases with no gene match: 8. The CDR3 spells CAWSQTGVPANYGYTF. CDR3 sequence (DNA): TGTGCCTGGAGTCAGACAGGGGTACCAGCTAACTATGGCTACACCTTC.

This clone has only one observation. The chain joins TRBV2 to TRBJ1-5, with D perhaps matching TRBD1 (6 bases). The germline CDR1 and CDR2 sequences are SNHLY and FYNNEI. Trimming pared 0 bases from V and 4 bases from J, leaving 10 bases between. The CDR3 runs to 15 residues. DNA for the CDR3: TGTGCCAGCAGTGAAGCGATGGACAGAAATCAGCCCCAGCATTTT. Translating gives CASSEAMDRNQPQHF.

The gene calls are TRBV18 and TRBJ2-7; 7 positions match TRBD1. V lost 3 bases and J lost 2; bases outside the gene matches: 4. The germline gives CDR1 KGHSH, CDR2 LQKENI. The CDR3 loop spans 14 amino acids. This chain's CDR3 is CASSPRTGPYEQYF. Written as DNA, the CDR3 is TGTGCCAGCTCACCGAGGACAGGCCCCTACGAGCAGTACTTC.

This chain joins TRBV24-1 and TRBJ1-2, with D unclear. The CDR3 contains 14 residues. Germline assignment: CDR1 KGHDR and CDR2 SFDVKD. The V and J ends lost 6 bases and 1 base respectively, with 11 bases between them. DNA of the CDR3: TGTGCCACCAGTACGTACCCACTTAACTATGGCTACACCTTC. Encoded protein: CATSTYPLNYGYTF.

V gene TRBV9 combines with J gene TRBJ2-1, with TRBD1 identical over 8 bases. Unmatched junction bases numbered 5, after V lost 4 bases and J lost 2 bases. CDR3 size: 15 residues. Germline V CDR1 and CDR2: SGDLS, YYNGEE. CDR3: CASSFDRGTYNEQFF. In DNA form, the CDR3 reads TGTGCCAGCAGCTTCGACAGGGGCACCTACAATGAGCAGTTCTTC.

The rearrangement joins TRBV5-5 to TRBJ2-5; D call uncertain. CDR1 and CDR2 from the germline V gene are SGHKS and YYEKEE (reference sequence). The CDR3 sequence is 14 residues long. V lost 4 bases, J lost 1 base, and 11 bases lay in between. The CDR3 coding sequence is TGTGCCAGCAGCCCCACAGAGTCCCAAGAGACCCAGTACTTC. Residues: CASSPTESQETQYF. Filled out from reference TRBV5-5 and TRBJ2-5, the complete variable domain reads DAGVTQSPTHLIKTRGQQVTLRCSPISGHKSVSWYQQVLGQGPQFIFQYYEKEERGRGNFPDRFSARQFPNYSSELNVNALLLGDSALYLCASSPTESQETQYFGPGTRLLVL.

This chain connects TRBV19 to TRBJ2-5; 8 bases align to TRBD2. Germline V gene data show CDR1 as LNHDA and CDR2 as SQIVND (reference sequence). The length of the CDR3 is 15 residues. V shed 1 base and J 4 bases; nucleotides not matched to a gene: 5. CDR3 residues: CASSIGTSSRETQYF. The CDR3 coding sequence is TGTGCCAGTAGTATAGGGACTAGCTCTAGAGAGACCCAGTACTTC.

In its sample, this clone was seen once. The same CDR3 is also encoded by other DNA sequences in this sample. The chain recombines TRBV20-1 with TRBJ1-4; D unresolved. The CDR3 loop spans 11 amino acids. Germline CDR1 is DFQATT and CDR2 is SNEGSKA (reference sequence). Trimming cost V 1 base and J 8 bases, with 5 bases left between them. The CDR3 DNA sequence: TGCAGTGCTAGAGTGAGGGAAAAACTGTTTTTT. Its protein product is CSARVREKLFF.

This clone came up once. The J gene is TRBJ2-3, the V gene TRBV10-3, with 10 bases lining up with TRBD2. This CDR3 has 14 amino acids. Trimming cost V 6 bases and J 1 base; bases outside gene matches: 1. Germline V gene sequence: CDR1 ENHRY, CDR2 SYGVKD. As DNA, the CDR3 is TGTGCCATCAGGGGGACTAGCGGCACAGATACGCAGTATTTT. This encodes CAIRGTSGTDTQYF.

The J gene is TRBJ1-6, the V gene TRBV5-1, with 8 positions matching TRBD1. V shed 0 bases, J shed 6 bases, and the junction held 5 bases outside the gene matches. This CDR3 is built from 16 residues. CDR1 is SGHRS, CDR2 YFSETQ, per germline. The CDR3 region has the DNA TGCGCCAGCAGCTTGGGAGCAGGGGGCACTAATTCACCCCTCCACTTT. Its translation is CASSLGAGGTNSPLHF.

V and J are TRBV15 and TRBJ1-5, with no clear D. Trimming shortened V by 3 bases and J by 5 bases, and 5 bases separated the two germline ends. Germline V gives CDR1 LNHNV, CDR2 YYDKDF (reference sequence). The CDR3 consists of 12 residues. In DNA, the CDR3 is TGTGCCACCAGCAGGCCAGATCAGCCCCAGCATTTT. It specifies CATSRPDQPQHF.